This TCR beta chain derives from a study of T cell changes during pregnancy in multiple sclerosis. CDR1 is SGHRS and CDR2 is YFSETQ in the germline V gene. CDR3 length equals 15 residues. The V gene lost 0 bases and the J gene lost 0 bases, with 6 bases spanning the gap. Some clones are missing from TCRdb's copy, which holds only in-frame ones; the method was immunoSEQ multiplex PCR. The sample consists of roughly 90,000 clones, 90% to 95% of them appearing once. The sample in question was peripheral blood, obtained in the third trimester of pregnancy. The V and J genes are TRBV5-1 and TRBJ1-4; D is undetermined. The TCR sequence derives from a female donor with multiple sclerosis, enrolled in a pregnancy study. CDR3 coding DNA: TGCGCCAGCAGCTTGGCCGGGACAACTAATGAAAAACTGTTTTTT. It translates to CASSLAGTTNEKLFF.